The 20 T cell receptor beta chains below were found in one sample sequenced in a study of radiation and T cells in renal cell carcinoma. The assay was immunoSEQ multiplex PCR, and TCRdb's table has in-frame clones only and misses some. The table shows about 16,000 clones, with 58% occurring only once. The treatment was: treatment-naive control, cytoreductive nephrectomy. The source was tumor tissue, collected from a patient whose treatment was nephrectomy without radiotherapy. These receptors were taken from a man aged 35-49 years with renal cell carcinoma.

V is TRBV6-1 and J is TRBJ1-1, with D unclear. With 7 bases removed from V and 2 bases from J, the gap between germline ends came to 11 bases. The CDR3 is 13 amino acids. Germline V gives CDR1 MNHNS, CDR2 SASEGT. The CDR3: CASTRGSNTEAFF. CDR3 bases: TGTGCCAGCACCCGAGGGTCTAACACTGAAGCTTTCTTT.

DNA for the CDR3: TGCGCCAGCAGCCCCCCCGGGACTAGCGGGGGTCCCAGCTCCTACAATGAGCAGTTCTTC. As protein: CASSPPGTSGGPSSYNEQFF. The V call is TRBV4-1, the J call TRBJ2-1; 14 nucleotides match TRBD2. Per germline, CDR1 MGHRA and CDR2 YSYEKL. The CDR3 is made up of 20 amino acids. The J segment lost 0 bases and the V segment lost 4 bases, leaving 11 bases of the junction unmatched.

This chain's CDR3 is CASSLETSGLEDTQYF. CDR3 coding DNA: TGTGCCAGCAGCTTGGAGACTAGCGGGTTGGAAGATACGCAGTATTTT. The chain links TRBV5-4 to TRBJ2-3; 10 bases map to TRBD2. The length of the CDR3 is 16 residues. Germline V lookup: CDR1 SGHNT, CDR2 YYREEE (reference sequence). J was trimmed by 5 bases and V by 0 bases; bases with no gene match: 6.

The chain uses TRBV28 and TRBJ1-3; 7 bases fit TRBD1. CDR3 length: 17 amino acids. V was pared by 0 bases and J by 9 bases, with 14 bases of the junction left unmatched. Germline CDR1 reads MDHEN; CDR2 reads SYDVKM. CDR3 DNA sequence: TGTGCCAGCAGTTTATGTCTGTGGGACAGCGGACATTGCACCATATATTTT. It translates to CASSLCLWDSGHCTIYF.

The chain links TRBV2 to TRBJ2-7; 7 positions agree with TRBD2. The length of the CDR3 is 15 residues. Germline CDR1 and CDR2: SNHLY and FYNNEI. The trim removed 6 bases at V and 3 bases at J, leaving 11 bases unmatched. CDR3 sequence reads: CASRTPGTNSYEQYF. The CDR3 region has the DNA TGTGCCAGCAGAACACCCGGGACTAATAGCTACGAGCAGTACTTC.

This clone was recorded a few times. This sequence joins TRBV4-2 and TRBJ1-1; 8 bases fit TRBD1. Germline V gene data show CDR1 as LGHNA and CDR2 as YNFKEQ. The CDR3 spans 18 residues. With 3 bases clipped from V and 4 bases from J, the junction kept 16 bases outside the gene matches. In nucleotides, the CDR3 is TGTGCCAGCAGCCATTCGACAGGGGAAAGGGTATTGGGCACTGAAGCTTTCTTT. Encoded protein: CASSHSTGERVLGTEAFF.

In its sample, this clone was seen a few times. This rearrangement joins TRBV7-2 to TRBJ2-2; 12 bases are shared with TRBD2. This CDR3 spans 16 amino acids. Trimming cost V 3 bases and J 6 bases; bases outside gene matches: 5. Germline V gene lookup returns CDR1 SGHTA and CDR2 FQGNSA. CDR3 nucleotide sequence: TGTGCCAGCAGCTTTTCTAGCGGGGGGGCGGCCGGGGAGCTGTTTTTT. This translates into CASSFSSGGAAGELFF.

The CDR3 loop reads CATAGVSTDTQYF. The DNA for the CDR3 is TGTGCCACCGCAGGGGTTAGCACAGATACGCAGTATTTT. The V call is TRBV19, the J call TRBJ2-3, with TRBD1 as a possible D gene (6 bases). Germline V lookup: CDR1 LNHDA, CDR2 SQIVND (reference sequence). Trimming shortened V by 10 bases and J by 0 bases, and 11 bases separated the two germline ends. The CDR3 length is 13 residues.

The gene calls are TRBV19 and TRBJ2-1; TRBD2 agrees at 7 bases. Trimming took 5 bases from V and 0 from J; bases not matched to a gene: 4. Germline values: CDR1 LNHDA, CDR2 SQIVND (reference sequence). The CDR3 has 15 residues. The CDR3 DNA reads as TGTGCCAGTAGTGCAGCGGGGAGCTCCTACAATGAGCAGTTCTTC. This encodes CASSAAGSSYNEQFF.

The chain couples TRBV6-1 to TRBJ2-3; 14 positions match TRBD2. The CDR3 has 18 amino acids. After removal of 4 bases from V and 5 bases from J, the junction contained 11 bases not matched to a gene. Germline V lookup: CDR1 MNHNS, CDR2 SASEGT. Written as DNA, the CDR3 is TGTGCCAGCAGTGCCTTTTCGACTAGCGGGGGGGCTGGAGATACGCAGTATTTT. This gives the protein CASSAFSTSGGAGDTQYF.

In its sample, this clone was seen a few times. The chain employs TRBV6-1 and TRBJ1-1; possibly TRBD1 for D (6 bases). Germline CDR1 MNHNS, CDR2 SASEGT. CDR3 size: 14 residues. Between the trimmed V and J ends, which lost 6 bases and 4 bases, there was a span of 15 bases. CDR3 amino acids: CASSVHRVGTEAFF. In DNA form, the CDR3 reads TGTGCCAGCAGCGTCCACAGGGTAGGCACTGAAGCTTTCTTT.

This sequence joins TRBV29-1 and TRBJ1-4; D is unresolved. Germline lookup yields CDR1 SQVTM and CDR2 ANQGSEA. The ends were cut back, 2 bases at V and 10 bases at J, with 17 bases in the middle. The CDR3 is 14 amino acids. CDR3 bases: TGCAGCGTTGAATCGGGTAGCGACGGAGGAAAACTGTTTTTT. Its protein product is CSVESGSDGGKLFF.

This clone was counted only a few times. The chain is built from TRBV6-6 and TRBJ1-1; TRBD1 matches at 7 bases. Germline CDR1 and CDR2: MNHNY and SVGAGI (reference sequence). CDR3 length equals 14 residues. V lost 7 bases, J lost 1 base, and 6 bases stayed unmatched. The CDR3 protein is CASTHRGRNTEAFF. CDR3 sequence (DNA): TGTGCCAGCACCCACAGGGGCCGGAACACTGAAGCTTTCTTT.

This clone came up once. The chain employs TRBV5-5 and TRBJ1-5, with a weak D call TRBD1 (5 bases). This CDR3 spans 18 amino acids. The germline V and J ends were trimmed by 2 bases and 0 bases, with 18 bases remaining between them. Germline loops: CDR1 SGHKS, CDR2 YYEKEE (reference sequence). The CDR3 DNA follows: TGTGCCAGCAGCTTCGCACAGGAAAGCTTGTATAGCAATCAGCCCCAGCATTTT. Translating it yields CASSFAQESLYSNQPQHF.

The CDR3 DNA follows: TGTGCCAGCAGCCTCCTTGGGTTGGATTATGAAAAACTGTTTTTT. Protein product: CASSLLGLDYEKLFF. The rearrangement links TRBV11-2 to TRBJ1-4; D gene unclear. The germline V gene has CDR1 SGHAT and CDR2 FQNNGV. The V and J ends lost 5 bases and 6 bases respectively, with 16 bases between them. The CDR3 has 15 amino acids.

The gene calls are TRBV10-3 and TRBJ2-3, with 10 bases matching TRBD2. The V gene's germline CDR1 is ENHRY and CDR2 SYGVKD. The CDR3 consists of 16 residues. Trimming at V came to 4 bases and at J to 6 bases, leaving 10 bases not matched to a gene. The CDR3 spells CAISAQSGGGRDTQYF. The CDR3 DNA is TGTGCCATCAGTGCGCAGAGCGGGGGGGGTCGGGATACGCAGTATTTT.

The rearrangement links TRBV10-2 to TRBJ1-4; D is perhaps TRBD1 (6 bases). This CDR3 contains 17 residues. Germline CDR1 reads WSHSY; CDR2 reads SAAADI. With 8 bases removed from V and 2 bases from J, the gap between germline ends came to 21 bases. The CDR3 bases are TGCGCCAGCTACCAGGGGCCATGGGTATGGACTAATGAAAAACTGTTTTTT. The encoded protein is CASYQGPWVWTNEKLFF.

The chain couples TRBV9 to TRBJ2-7; 10 nucleotides line up with TRBD1. The germline V gene has CDR1 SGDLS and CDR2 YYNGEE. V was pared by 4 bases and J by 1 base, with 17 bases of the junction left unmatched. The CDR3 runs 19 residues. The chain's CDR3 is CASSSPRGTGALLSYEQYF. In DNA, the CDR3 is TGTGCCAGCAGCTCGCCAAGGGGGACAGGGGCGCTTCTGTCCTACGAGCAGTACTTC.

This clone was seen just once. This chain joins TRBV11-2 and TRBJ2-3; weak D call: TRBD2 (5 bases). V lost 0 bases, J lost 1 base, and 17 bases lay in between. The CDR3 has 18 residues. CDR1 and CDR2 from the germline V gene are SGHAT and FQNNGV. The CDR3 is CASSLDPFPGSGTDTQYF. The CDR3 DNA is TGTGCCAGCAGCTTAGATCCGTTCCCGGGGAGCGGCACAGATACGCAGTATTTT.

The gene calls are TRBV11-2 and TRBJ1-4; 7 nucleotides line up with TRBD1. The CDR3 length is 13 residues. J gave up 8 bases and V 1 base, and 1 base lay outside the gene matches. Germline CDR1 SGHAT, CDR2 FQNNGV. CDR3 sequence reads: CASSLVRGEKLFF. The DNA of the CDR3 is TGTGCCAGCAGCTTAGTCAGGGGGGAAAAACTGTTTTTT. The full variable domain, rest sourced from reference TRBV11-2 and TRBJ1-4, is EAGVAQSPRYKIIEKRQSVAFWCNPISGHATLYWYQQILGQGPKLLIQFQNNGVVDDSQLPKDRFSAERLKGVDSTLKIQPAKLEDSAVYLCASSLVRGEKLFFGSGTQLSVL.